These 19 T cell receptor beta chains share one sample of origin, sequenced in a study of cytomegalovirus exposure and HLA in healthy donors. The data were produced by immunoSEQ multiplex PCR, yet TCRdb's version contains in-frame clones alone and is incomplete. Among about 120,000 clones listed, 88% were seen once. Sequencing was carried out using PBMCs. All receptors come from a woman younger than 30 in good health and CMV-seropositive.

V and J are TRBV5-1 and TRBJ2-3, with 7 bases aligning to TRBD2. CDR1 and CDR2 from the germline V gene are SGHRS and YFSETQ. The CDR3 is 14 amino acids. Trimming at V came to 2 bases and at J to 4 bases, leaving 4 bases not matched to a gene. In nucleotides, the CDR3 is TGCGCCAGCAGCTTCGGCGGGAGTTCAGATACGCAGTATTTT. Its protein is CASSFGGSSDTQYF.

V is TRBV19 and J is TRBJ1-6; 7 positions agree with TRBD1. Germline CDR1 LNHDA, CDR2 SQIVND (reference sequence). J was trimmed by 5 bases and V by 3 bases; bases with no gene match: 1. The CDR3 is 14 amino acids. Here the CDR3 reads CASSMGTDNSPLHF. The CDR3 bases are TGTGCCAGTAGTATGGGGACAGATAATTCACCCCTCCACTTT.

V and J are TRBV5-4 and TRBJ2-7; weak D call: TRBD1 (6 bases). The CDR3 length is 16 residues. Germline V gene data show CDR1 as SGHNT and CDR2 as YYREEE (reference sequence). V lost 0 bases to trimming and J lost 3 bases, with 16 bases between them. The CDR3 loop reads CASSLGAGDGLYEQYF. The CDR3 region has the DNA TGTGCCAGCAGCTTGGGTGCAGGGGACGGGCTCTACGAGCAGTACTTC.

The gene calls are TRBV19 and TRBJ1-1, with D possibly matching TRBD1 (5 bases). Germline lookup yields CDR1 LNHDA and CDR2 SQIVND (reference sequence). The CDR3 is 13 residues long. The ends were cut back, 5 bases at V and 5 bases at J, with 12 bases in the middle. The CDR3 DNA follows: TGTGCCAGTAGTTCAGGGCGTGGGACTGAAGCTTTCTTT. Translating it yields CASSSGRGTEAFF.

The chain couples TRBV30 to TRBJ2-7; D unresolved. CDR1 is GTSNPN, CDR2 SVGIG, per germline (reference sequence). The V end was cut by 1 base, the J end by 6 bases, with 7 bases between. The CDR3 sequence is 11 residues long. The chain's CDR3 is CAWSGSVEQYF. The CDR3 DNA sequence: TGTGCCTGGAGTGGGTCAGTCGAGCAGTACTTC.

This chain joins TRBV19 and TRBJ1-5; D remains unclear. The CDR3 covers 18 residues. V dropped 3 bases and J dropped 0 bases, with 18 bases sitting between them. CDR1 is LNHDA, CDR2 SQIVND, per germline (reference sequence). In DNA form, the CDR3 reads TGTGCCAGTAGTATCGAGGCGCCCGGACTTCTTAGCAATCAGCCCCAGCATTTT. This translates into CASSIEAPGLLSNQPQHF.

The chain uses TRBV30 and TRBJ2-5; 11 bases are shared with TRBD2. This CDR3 has 15 amino acids. V shed 4 bases and J 1 base; nucleotides not matched to a gene: 5. CDR1 and CDR2 from the germline V gene are GTSNPN and SVGIG (reference sequence). CDR3 loop: CAWTSGTSGQETQYF. CDR3 nucleotides: TGTGCCTGGACCTCCGGGACTAGCGGCCAAGAGACCCAGTACTTC.

For the CDR3, the DNA is TGTGCCAGCTCACCACGCGGGGGTATACCCTACGAGCAGTACTTC. It codes for CASSPRGGIPYEQYF. V and J are TRBV18 and TRBJ2-7; 7 bases align to TRBD2. The CDR3 runs to 15 residues. V trimming: 1 base; J trimming: 2 bases; junction bases outside the gene matches: 5. The germline CDR1 and CDR2 sequences are KGHSH and LQKENI.

The chain links TRBV6-1 to TRBJ2-7; TRBD1 matches 7 bases. The CDR3 contains 14 residues. V gave up 0 bases and J gave up 4 bases; unmatched junction bases: 3. Germline V gene lookup returns CDR1 MNHNS and CDR2 SASEGT. In nucleotides, the CDR3 is TGTGCCAGCAGTGAAGCGTCCAGGGGGTACGAGCAGTACTTC. This sequence encodes CASSEASRGYEQYF.

This clone was detected only a few times. The rearrangement uses TRBV2 and TRBJ2-7; D not resolved. The germline CDR1 and CDR2 sequences are SNHLY and FYNNEI. The CDR3 extends over 13 amino acids. The V end was cut by 3 bases, the J end by 2 bases, with 8 bases between. The CDR3 loop is CASSELAAYEQYF. As DNA, the CDR3 is TGTGCCAGCAGTGAGTTGGCGGCCTACGAGCAGTACTTC. Using reference TRBV2 and TRBJ2-7 for the parts outside the CDR3, the full variable domain is EPEVTQTPSHQVTQMGQEVILRCVPISNHLYFYWYRQILGQKVEFLVSFYNNEISEKSEIFDDQFSVERPDGSNFTLKIRSTKLEDSAMYFCASSELAAYEQYFGPGTRLTVT.

This chain joins TRBV19 and TRBJ2-2, with a possible D match to TRBD1 (5 bases). The V gene lost 3 bases and the J gene lost 4 bases, with 12 bases spanning the gap. This CDR3 is 15 amino acids long. In germline, CDR1 is LNHDA, CDR2 SQIVND (reference sequence). CDR3 DNA: TGTGCCAGTAGTATCCCCCAGGGAAGCACCGGGGAGCTGTTTTTT. Its protein is CASSIPQGSTGELFF.

This rearrangement joins TRBV25-1 to TRBJ2-7, with 7 positions matching TRBD2. The germline gives CDR1 MGHDK, CDR2 SYGVNS. With 3 bases clipped from V and 3 bases from J, the junction kept 11 bases outside the gene matches. CDR3 length: 16 amino acids. The CDR3 bases are TGTGCCAGCAGTGACCCTCTAGCGGATACAGGCTACGAGCAGTACTTC. It codes for CASSDPLADTGYEQYF.

J is TRBJ2-1 and V is TRBV15, with D uncertain. The CDR3 has 15 amino acids. The V gene lost 0 bases and the J gene lost 0 bases, with 6 bases spanning the gap. Germline CDR1 reads LNHNV; CDR2 reads YYDKDF (reference sequence). The CDR3 bases are TGTGCCACCAGCAGAGACCAGGCCTCCTACAATGAGCAGTTCTTC. Translating it yields CATSRDQASYNEQFF.

The chain recombines TRBV2 with TRBJ2-7; 7 bases align to TRBD1. V lost 8 bases and J lost 3; bases outside the gene matches: 10. This CDR3 region has 14 residues. The germline gives CDR1 SNHLY, CDR2 FYNNEI. The CDR3, as DNA: TGTGCCAGCTTGGGAAGGGGGCTAGGCTACGAGCAGTACTTC. Translated: CASLGRGLGYEQYF.

The genes are TRBV18 and TRBJ2-7, with 8 bases that match TRBD1. The CDR3 totals 13 residues. Germline CDR1 KGHSH, CDR2 LQKENI. Unmatched junction bases numbered 4, after V lost 6 bases and J lost 3 bases. The CDR3 region is CASSPDRDYEQYF. The CDR3 DNA reads TGTGCCAGCTCCCCGGACAGGGACTACGAGCAGTACTTC. Full variable domain (rest looked up from reference TRBV18 and TRBJ2-7): NAGVMQNPRHLVRRRGQEARLRCSPMKGHSHVYWYRQLPEEGLKFMVYLQKENIIDESGMPKERFSAEFPKEGPSILRIQQVVRGDSAAYFCASSPDRDYEQYFGPGTRLTVT.

A few counts support this clone. This CDR3 reads CAGIAYRANYGYTF. CDR3 DNA sequence: TGTGCCGGTATAGCGTACAGGGCTAACTATGGCTACACCTTC. The chain combines TRBV2 with TRBJ1-2, with D perhaps matching TRBD1 (6 bases). The germline V gene encodes CDR1 SNHLY and CDR2 FYNNEI. This CDR3 contains 14 residues. V lost 11 bases and J 0 bases, leaving 16 bases between the germline ends.

This clone has a single count. The chain links TRBV30 to TRBJ1-1; D is possibly TRBD1 (5 bases). The germline V gene encodes CDR1 GTSNPN and CDR2 SVGIG (reference sequence). Trimming removed 0 bases at V and 3 bases at J, with 11 bases between. There are 14 residues in the CDR3. Written as DNA, the CDR3 is TGTGCCTGGAGTGTAAGGACACACCACACTGAAGCTTTCTTT. It translates to CAWSVRTHHTEAFF.

CDR3 nucleotide sequence: TGTGCCAGCAGTGAAGCCAGACTAGTAAGCGAGCAGTACTTC. The encoded protein is CASSEARLVSEQYF. The chain recombines TRBV2 with TRBJ2-7; D possibly corresponds to TRBD2 (6 bases). V dropped 0 bases and J dropped 6 bases, with 12 bases sitting between them. This CDR3 contains 14 residues. Germline loops: CDR1 SNHLY, CDR2 FYNNEI.

This chain links TRBV4-1 with TRBJ1-5; 7 nucleotides match TRBD1. V was clipped by 1 base and J by 6 bases; unmatched bases: 9. The CDR3 runs 16 residues. Germline lookup yields CDR1 MGHRA and CDR2 YSYEKL. CDR3 nucleotides: TGCGCCAGCAGCCAAGTACCCCTGAGGGGGCCTCAGCCCCAGCATTTT. Translating gives CASSQVPLRGPQPQHF.